The 20 T cell receptor beta chains below were found in one sample sequenced in a study of regulatory T cells in long-lasting Graves disease. With iRepertoire HTBI primers and Arm-PCR of CDR3 regions, TCR beta libraries were built. MiXCR, applied by TCRdb to the multiplex PCR reads, yields one record per CDR3 protein. The sample has 350,000 to 450,000 distinct CDR3 sequences; about 10% are singletons. Time point in this sample: newly diagnosed GD, antithyroid drugs for less than 3 months. Making the TCR library involved RNA that had been extracted from PBMCs. The same data also contributed to another study, on T cells in Graves' hyperthyroidism and ophthalmopathy.

Source: peripheral blood mononuclear cells (PBMCs), taken at new diagnosis, from a patient treated with antithyroid drugs. The receptors here all came from a woman aged 18-30 years with Graves disease.

The chain employs TRBV7-2 and TRBJ2-4, with D unclear. V was clipped by 1 base and J by 1 base, with 14 bases between them. The germline V gene has CDR1 SGHTA and CDR2 FQGNSA. The CDR3 totals 17 residues. The CDR3 loop is CASSLVLRNPAKNIQYF. CDR3 nucleotides: TGTGCCAGCAGCTTAGTCCTAAGGAATCCGGCCAAAAACATTCAGTACTTC. Complete variable domain (other parts from reference TRBV7-2 and TRBJ2-4): GAGVSQSPSNKVTEKGKDVELRCDPISGHTALYWYRQSLGQGLEFLIYFQGNSAPDKSGLPSDRFSAERTGGSVSTLTIQRTQQEDSAVYLCASSLVLRNPAKNIQYFGAGTRLSVL.

On this clonotype: A read error is possible here, since a much larger clone lies one base away. The chain's CDR3 is CASSRSGGRDRANYGYTF. In nucleotides, the CDR3 is TGTGCCAGCAGCCGGTCCGGTGGAAGGGACAGGGCCAACTATGGCTACACCTTC. The V and J genes are TRBV7-9 and TRBJ1-2, with 9 bases aligning to TRBD1. After removal of 5 bases from V and 2 bases from J, the junction contained 15 bases not matched to a gene. CDR1 and CDR2 (germline): SEHNR, FQNEAQ (reference sequence). This CDR3 spans 18 amino acids.

This clonotype was counted many times. The chain carries TRBV29-1 and TRBJ1-1; TRBD1 might be the D (5 bases). Deletions cut 0 bases from V and 10 bases from J, with 9 bases between. Germline CDR1 reads SQVTM; CDR2 reads ANQGSEA. This CDR3 is built from 11 residues. CDR3 amino acids: CSVEDDGGAFF. CDR3 bases: TGCAGCGTTGAAGATGACGGGGGAGCTTTCTTT.

This clonotype was observed at least ten times. The chain recombines TRBV6-2 or TRBV6-3 with TRBJ2-7; tentatively, D is TRBD1 or TRBD2 (6 bases each). The CDR3 has 14 amino acids. The germline V gene has CDR1 MNHEY and CDR2 SVGEGT. The V gene lost 4 bases and the J gene lost 4 bases, with 14 bases spanning the gap. The CDR3 loop reads CASSLTGTVYEQYV. In nucleotides, the CDR3 is TGTGCCAGCAGTTTAACAGGGACTGTGTACGAGCAGTACGTC.

This clonotype qualifies as medium-sized. The chain is built from TRBV20-1 and TRBJ2-1; either TRBD1 or TRBD2 may fit D (6 bases each). The germline V gene has CDR1 DFQATT and CDR2 SNEGSKA (reference sequence). CDR3 length equals 19 residues. V was shortened by 0 bases and J by 8 bases, with 29 bases between the two germline ends. The CDR3 DNA reads TGCAGTGCTAGAGATATGTTGGGGGGCTTAGGCGGACTCATCGATGAGCAGTTCTTC. Amino acids: CSARDMLGGLGGLIDEQFF.

The chain has TRBV20-1 and TRBJ1-2; D not certain. The ends were cut back, 5 bases at V and 7 bases at J, with 20 bases in the middle. The CDR3 is 14 residues long. Germline-derived CDR1 and CDR2 are DFQATT and SNEGSKA (reference sequence). The CDR3 DNA is TGCAGTGCTTCCCGACCCCTCGGGAACATTGGCTACACCTTC. Protein product: CSASRPLGNIGYTF.

Note on this clonotype: The germline gene is not matched at one end of the junction; a read error may be the cause. The chain uses TRBV6-1 and TRBJ2-5; possible D gene TRBD1, 6 bases. This CDR3 contains 16 residues. Germline V CDR1 and CDR2: MNHNS, SASEGT. The CDR3 DNA reads TGTGCCGGCAGTCCCAGAACAGGGCCCCTAGGAGAGACCCAGTACTTC. Protein: CAGSPRTGPLGETQYF.

This clonotype was seen at least ten times. Mismatch with germline at one junction end may stem from a read error. The V call is TRBV24-1, the J call TRBJ1-1; D possibly corresponds to TRBD1 (5 bases). This CDR3 is built from 15 residues. The germline V gene encodes CDR1 KGHDR and CDR2 SFDVKD. The CDR3 protein is CATSDPTLPDTGFYF. Here the CDR3 DNA reads TGTGCCACCAGTGATCCCACCCTGCCGGACACAGGATTCTACTTT.

For this clonotype: It is likely a read error: a sequence one base away is far more abundant. This chain uses TRBV2 with TRBJ2-5; unclear D gene. The end of the DNA fits TRBJ2-7 better, so the J call may be wrong. CDR3 length equals 13 residues. CDR1 is SNHLY, CDR2 FYNNEI, per germline. The CDR3 DNA follows: TGTGCCAGCAGTGATGGGGAATCCTACGAGCAGTACTTC. It specifies CASSDGESYEQYF.

The table lists this clonotype with many counts. The chain joins TRBV7-2 to TRBJ1-2; perhaps TRBD1 as D (5 bases). V was shortened by 3 bases and J by 7 bases, with 21 bases between the two germline ends. Germline V gene sequence: CDR1 SGHTA, CDR2 FQGNSA. The CDR3 spans 16 residues. The CDR3 reads CASSFPPVGTSSGYTF. CDR3 nucleotide sequence: TGTGCCAGCAGCTTCCCTCCGGTTGGGACCTCCAGTGGCTACACCTTC. Based on the CDR3 plus reference TRBV7-2 and TRBJ1-2, the full variable domain is GAGVSQSPSNKVTEKGKDVELRCDPISGHTALYWYRQSLGQGLEFLIYFQGNSAPDKSGLPSDRFSAERTGGSVSTLTIQRTQQEDSAVYLCASSFPPVGTSSGYTFGSGTRLTVV.

This clonotype was observed many times. The chain joins TRBV6-1 to TRBJ1-1, with a weak D call TRBD1 (5 bases). The V end was cut by 3 bases, the J end by 0 bases, with 14 bases between. The germline CDR1 and CDR2 sequences are MNHNS and SASEGT. This CDR3 contains 16 residues. The CDR3 spells CASSDRYAGVNTEAFF. In nucleotides, the CDR3 is TGTGCCAGCAGTGATAGGTACGCGGGGGTGAACACTGAAGCTTTCTTT.

In its sample, this clonotype was seen many times. The chain carries TRBV9 and TRBJ2-1; 7 bases match TRBD2. This CDR3 has 15 amino acids. The germline gives CDR1 SGDLS, CDR2 YYNGEE. V gave up 3 bases and J gave up 7 bases; unmatched junction bases: 10. The CDR3 region has the DNA TGTGCCAGCAGCGCCCGTTTTTGGGGGGGGAATGAGCAGTTCTTC. This codes for CASSARFWGGNEQFF.

This clonotype appeared a single time. Being one base from a much bigger clone, this may be a read error. The rearrangement links TRBV7-9 to TRBJ2-1, with D hard to call. Germline CDR1 SEHNR, CDR2 FQNEAQ (reference sequence). V was clipped by 2 bases and J by 10 bases, with 15 bases between them. This CDR3 is 14 amino acids long. The CDR3 nucleotides read TGTGCCAGCAGCTTATCGGGCCTGGGCTACGAGCAGTTCTTC. It translates to CASSLSGLGYEQFF. Full variable domain (missing parts from reference TRBV7-9 and TRBJ2-1): DTGVSQNPRHKITKRGQNVTFRCDPISEHNRLYWYRQTLGQGPEFLTYFQNEAQLEKSRLLSDRFSAERPKGSFSTLEIQRTEQGDSAMYLCASSLSGLGYEQFFGPGTRLTVL.

In regard to this clonotype: A much larger clone is a single base away; this may be a read error. This chain connects TRBV3-1 to TRBJ2-3; TRBD2 aligns across 7 bases. Germline CDR1 and CDR2: LGHDT and YNNKEL (reference sequence). The CDR3 consists of 18 residues. J lost 2 bases, V lost 0 bases, and 11 bases had no gene match. CDR3 residues: CASSQDLSSGYHTDTQYF. CDR3 DNA sequence: TGTGCCAGCAGCCAAGACCTCTCTAGCGGCTATCACACAGATACGCAGTATTTT.

This clonotype was picked up a small number of times. The J gene is TRBJ1-2, the V gene TRBV7-9, with a tentative D call TRBD1 (5 bases). Trimming cost V 4 bases and J 6 bases, with 15 bases left between them. Germline CDR1 and CDR2: SEHNR and FQNEAQ (reference sequence). This CDR3 comprises 14 residues. As DNA, the CDR3 is TGTGCCAGCAGCTCCCGGGGGGGAGTGGATGGCTACACCTTC. Translated: CASSSRGGVDGYTF. The full variable domain, its missing parts supplied by reference TRBV7-9 and TRBJ1-2, is DTGVSQNPRHKITKRGQNVTFRCDPISEHNRLYWYRQTLGQGPEFLTYFQNEAQLEKSRLLSDRFSAERPKGSFSTLEIQRTEQGDSAMYLCASSSRGGVDGYTFGSGTRLTVV.

This clonotype was observed at least ten times. The chain recombines TRBV7-9 with TRBJ2-3; 7 nucleotides align to TRBD1. This CDR3 region has 17 residues. Trimming at V came to 0 bases and at J to 6 bases, leaving 12 bases not matched to a gene. The germline V gene encodes CDR1 SEHNR and CDR2 FQNEAQ (reference sequence). The DNA of the CDR3 is TGTGCCAGCAGCTTAGCCTTTAGGGGGCGACTGAGGGATACGCAGTATTTT. Translated, it gives CASSLAFRGRLRDTQYF. Filled out from reference TRBV7-9 and TRBJ2-3, the complete variable domain reads DTGVSQNPRHKITKRGQNVTFRCDPISEHNRLYWYRQTLGQGPEFLTYFQNEAQLEKSRLLSDRFSAERPKGSFSTLEIQRTEQGDSAMYLCASSLAFRGRLRDTQYFGPGTRLTVL.

This clonotype was counted between two and nine times. The chain is built from TRBV3-1 and TRBJ2-7, with D perhaps being TRBD1 or TRBD2 (5 bases each). The CDR3 consists of 13 residues. Trimming stripped 4 bases from V and 3 bases from J, with 10 bases between. Germline CDR1 and CDR2: LGHDT and YNNKEL (reference sequence). The CDR3 spells CASSLAQGYEQYV. The CDR3 DNA sequence: TGTGCCAGCAGCCTAGCGCAGGGCTACGAGCAGTACGTC.

V and J are TRBV20-1 and TRBJ1-2; perhaps TRBD1 as D (6 bases). Germline V gene lookup returns CDR1 DFQATT and CDR2 SNEGSKA (reference sequence). The CDR3 spans 11 residues. The CDR3 spells CTHGGPYGYTF. The DNA of the CDR3 is TGCACCCACGGGGGCCCCTATGGCTACACCTTC.

This clonotype appeared many times. This sequence joins TRBV29-1 and TRBJ2-1; D may be TRBD1 (6 bases). CDR3 size: 12 residues. CDR1 SQVTM and CDR2 ANQGSEA come from the germline V gene. Trimming removed 7 bases at V and 6 bases at J, with 13 bases between. The CDR3 nucleotides read TGCAGCGCCATTACAGGGATCAATGAGCAGTTCTTC. Translation gives CSAITGINEQFF.

This chain connects TRBV12-5 to TRBJ1-4; D is ambiguous. Germline lookup yields CDR1 LGHNT and CDR2 FRNRAP. The CDR3 loop spans 12 amino acids. The V end was cut by 4 bases, the J end by 8 bases, with 8 bases between. CDR3 in DNA: TGTGCTAGTGGTTCCTCAGAAGAAAAACTGTTTTTT. This translates into CASGSSEEKLFF.